The rows below give T cell receptor beta chains drawn from one sample of a study of T cell responses to AZD1222 COVID-19 vaccine. The assay was immunoSEQ multiplex PCR, and TCRdb's table has in-frame clones only and misses some. The table lists about 270,000 clones, 94% of them singletons. This material consisted of peripheral blood, taken 28 days after the second AZD1222 dose. These receptors were obtained from an adult who received the AZD1222 COVID-19 vaccine. CDR3s include the opening cysteine and the closing phenylalanine or tryptophan. The D gene is left open where the match is weak. Some rows mark clone size as missing; the rest say once, few, many or name a class of expanded clone.

clone_size d_call j_call v_call cdr3_aa cdr3_nt
NA TRBD2 TRBJ2-1 TRBV28 CASHPGGSGRANEQFF TGTGCCAGCCACCCTGGTGGGAGCGGGAGGGCGAATGAGCAGTTCTTC
NA NA TRBJ2-7 TRBV5-4 CASSLVAGGEQYF TGTGCCAGCAGCTTGGTGGCCGGGGGCGAGCAGTACTTC
NA TRBD2 TRBJ2-7 TRBV7-2 CASRLAGVNEQYF TGTGCCAGCAGACTAGCGGGAGTTAACGAGCAGTACTTC
NA NA TRBJ1-3 TRBV20-1 CSASRGNTIYF TGCAGTGCTAGTAGGGGAAACACCATATATTTT
NA NA TRBJ1-6 TRBV2 CASTLDQGGDSPLHF TGTGCCAGCACCCTGGACCAGGGAGGAGATTCACCCCTCCACTTT
NA TRBD1 TRBJ1-1 TRBV5-1 CASENTGGTEAFF TGCGCCAGTGAGAATACAGGGGGCACTGAAGCTTTCTTT
few NA TRBJ1-6 TRBV7-3 CASSLKGRGGSSYNSPLHF TGTGCCAGCAGCTTAAAAGGCAGGGGCGGGAGCTCCTATAATTCACCCCTCCACTTT
NA NA TRBJ2-2 TRBV12-3/TRBV12-4 CASSLFGGELFF TGTGCCAGCAGTTTATTCGGCGGGGAGCTGTTTTTT
NA NA TRBJ2-1 TRBV5-1 CASSLGPNTGNEQFF TGCGCCAGCAGCTTGGGGCCTAACACAGGGAATGAGCAGTTCTTC
NA NA TRBJ1-1 TRBV7-9 CASSLDSGTEAFF TGTGCCAGCAGCTTAGATTCTGGGACAGAAGCTTTCTTT
NA NA TRBJ1-2 TRBV3-1/TRBV3-2 CASSPQGDYGYTF TGTGCCAGCAGCCCCCAGGGAGACTATGGCTACACCTTC
NA NA TRBJ2-5 TRBV19 CATRRTDEETQYF TGTGCCACCCGGCGGACAGACGAAGAGACCCAGTACTTC
NA TRBD1 TRBJ2-7 TRBV11-3 CASSVLQGARTHEQYF TGTGCCAGCAGCGTCTTACAGGGGGCGCGAACCCACGAGCAGTACTTC
NA NA TRBJ2-7 TRBV5-4 CASSGGGGEQYF TGTGCCAGCAGCGGTGGTGGTGGGGAGCAGTACTTC
NA NA TRBJ1-2 TRBV28 CASNPDRKHGYTF TGTGCCAGCAACCCCGACAGGAAACATGGCTACACCTTC
NA NA TRBJ2-7 TRBV6-2/TRBV6-3 CASSLRGTYEQYF TGTGCCAGCAGTTTAAGGGGGACCTACGAGCAGTACTTC
NA NA TRBJ1-5 TRBV5-1 CATKTDYSNQPQHF TGCGCCACCAAGACAGATTATAGCAATCAGCCCCAGCATTTT
NA NA TRBJ2-7 TRBV27 CASSLSNAQSEQYF TGTGCCAGCAGTTTATCGAATGCCCAGAGTGAGCAGTACTTC
NA NA TRBJ2-5 TRBV7-9 CASSLTETQYF TGTGCCAGCAGTTTGACAGAGACCCAGTACTTC
NA NA TRBJ2-5 TRBV5-1 CASSQQHTGSETQYF TGCGCCAGCAGCCAACAGCATACAGGGTCAGAGACCCAGTACTTC
once NA TRBJ2-3 TRBV7-9 CASSWRGGRTDTQYF TGTGCCAGCAGCTGGAGGGGGGGCCGGACAGATACGCAGTATTTT
NA NA TRBJ1-5 TRBV28 CASSGPSNQPQHF TGTGCCAGCAGTGGACCAAGCAATCAGCCCCAGCATTTT
NA NA TRBJ1-6 TRBV28 CASSPSGTPQRSSLHF TGTGCCAGCAGTCCCTCGGGGACACCACAAAGGTCATCCCTCCACTTT
NA TRBD1 TRBJ1-5 TRBV27 CARDGGGTGPNQPQHF TGTGCCAGGGACGGTGGAGGGACAGGGCCGAATCAGCCCCAGCATTTT
few NA TRBJ2-1 TRBV5-6 CASSLARALHNEQFF TGTGCCAGCAGCTTGGCCAGGGCGCTGCACAATGAGCAGTTCTTC
few NA TRBJ2-7 TRBV20-1 CSASPRGYEQYF TGCAGTGCCAGTCCACGGGGTTACGAGCAGTACTTC
NA TRBD1 TRBJ1-1 TRBV18 CASSPPGQGEAFF TGTGCCAGCTCACCACCCGGACAGGGTGAAGCTTTCTTT
NA NA TRBJ1-6 TRBV5-5 CASSLFSNNSPLHF TGTGCCAGCAGCTTGTTCAGCAATAATTCACCCCTCCACTTT
NA TRBD1 TRBJ2-3 TRBV29-1 CSVEGTGRTDTQYF TGCAGCGTTGAGGGGACAGGGCGCACAGATACGCAGTATTTT
NA NA TRBJ1-1 TRBV19 CASSLRREERIGTEAFF TGTGCCAGTAGTCTACGCCGGGAGGAGAGGATAGGCACTGAAGCTTTCTTT
NA TRBD1 TRBJ2-7 TRBV7-9 CASSSGQYEQYF TGTGCCAGCAGCTCGGGACAGTACGAGCAGTACTTC
NA NA TRBJ1-1 TRBV7-2 CASSLATRPKAFF TGTGCCAGCAGCTTAGCGACAAGGCCTAAAGCTTTCTTT
once NA TRBJ1-6 TRBV7-6 CASSVGGAIDYSPLHF TGTGCCAGCAGCGTCGGAGGGGCCATAGACTATTCACCCCTCCACTTT
NA NA TRBJ2-5 TRBV28 CASSLMETQYF TGTGCCAGCAGTTTAATGGAGACCCAGTACTTC
NA NA TRBJ1-1 TRBV27 CASSSTGRAFF TGTGCCAGCAGTTCGACGGGCCGGGCTTTCTTT
once NA TRBJ2-1 TRBV11-2 CASSLDRYEQFF TGTGCCAGCAGCTTAGATCGGTATGAGCAGTTCTTC
NA TRBD1 TRBJ1-3 TRBV6-5 CATTSPGGRGNTIYF TGTGCCACCACTAGTCCAGGGGGTCGAGGAAACACCATATATTTT
NA NA TRBJ2-5 TRBV7-2 CASSLWETQYF TGTGCCAGCAGCTTATGGGAGACCCAGTACTTC
NA TRBD1 TRBJ1-5 TRBV4-2 CASSRSERGPNQPQHF TGTGCCAGCAGCCGAAGTGAGAGGGGGCCCAATCAGCCCCAGCATTTT
few TRBD1 TRBJ2-1 TRBV10-2 CASTLTGGTYNEQFF TGCGCCAGCACTTTGACAGGGGGCACCTACAATGAGCAGTTCTTC
NA NA TRBJ2-7 TRBV10-3 CAISESSGGHPNEQYF TGTGCCATCAGTGAGTCGTCTGGAGGACACCCCAACGAGCAGTACTTC
NA NA TRBJ1-5 TRBV28 CASSLSGTSKNQPQHF TGTGCCAGCAGTTTATCCGGGACGTCTAAGAATCAGCCCCAGCATTTT
NA TRBD1 TRBJ1-1 TRBV3-1/TRBV3-2 CASSRTGGTEAFF TGTGCCAGCAGCAGGACAGGGGGCACTGAAGCTTTCTTT
NA NA TRBJ2-5 TRBV6-2/TRBV6-3 CASSGAEQRYQETQYF TGTGCCAGCAGTGGGGCGGAGCAGCGGTACCAAGAGACCCAGTACTTC
NA NA TRBJ1-2 TRBV18 CASSREASGGYTF TGTGCCAGCTCCCGGGAGGCCTCGGGTGGCTACACCTTC
once TRBD1 TRBJ2-3 TRBV28 CASSLSGQGTDTQYF TGTGCCAGCAGTTTATCGGGACAGGGCACAGATACGCAGTATTTT
NA NA TRBJ1-2 TRBV28 CASSSGRGLIHGYTF TGTGCCAGCAGTTCCGGACGGGGGCTGATCCATGGCTACACCTTC
NA NA TRBJ2-2 TRBV9 CASSKRTTGELFF TGTGCCAGCAGCAAACGGACCACCGGGGAGCTGTTTTTT